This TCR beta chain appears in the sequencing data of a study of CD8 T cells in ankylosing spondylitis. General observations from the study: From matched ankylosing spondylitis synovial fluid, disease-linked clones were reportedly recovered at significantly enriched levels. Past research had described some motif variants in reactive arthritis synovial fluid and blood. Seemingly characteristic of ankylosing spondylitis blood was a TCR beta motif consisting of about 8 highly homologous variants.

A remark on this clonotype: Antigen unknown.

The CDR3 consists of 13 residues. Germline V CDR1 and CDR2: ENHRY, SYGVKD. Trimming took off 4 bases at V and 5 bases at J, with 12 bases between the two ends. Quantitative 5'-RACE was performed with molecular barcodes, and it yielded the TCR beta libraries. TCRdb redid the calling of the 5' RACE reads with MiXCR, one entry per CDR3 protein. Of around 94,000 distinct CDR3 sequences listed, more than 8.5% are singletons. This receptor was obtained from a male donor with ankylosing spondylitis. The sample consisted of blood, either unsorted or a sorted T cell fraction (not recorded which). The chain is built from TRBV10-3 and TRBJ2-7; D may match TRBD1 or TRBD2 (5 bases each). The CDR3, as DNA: TGTGCCATCAGTGGGGCCAGGGAGCACGAGCAGTACTTC. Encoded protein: CAISGAREHEQYF.